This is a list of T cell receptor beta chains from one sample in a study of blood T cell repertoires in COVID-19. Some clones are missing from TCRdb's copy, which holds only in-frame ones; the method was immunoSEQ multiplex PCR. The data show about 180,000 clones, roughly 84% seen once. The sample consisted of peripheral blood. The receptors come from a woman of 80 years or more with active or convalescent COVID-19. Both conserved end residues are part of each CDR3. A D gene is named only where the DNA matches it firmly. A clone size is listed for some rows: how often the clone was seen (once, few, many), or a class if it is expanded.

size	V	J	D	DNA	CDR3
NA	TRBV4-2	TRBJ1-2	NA	TGTGCCAGCAGCGCACGGGAGGAGGTTGGAGGCTACACCTTC	CASSAREEVGGYTF
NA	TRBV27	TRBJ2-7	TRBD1	TGTGCCAGCCCTCTGACAGGGGACTCCTACGAGCAGTACTTC	CASPLTGDSYEQYF
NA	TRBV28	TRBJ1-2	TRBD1	TGTGCCAGCAGTCCTATCACCGGGACAGGGTACTATGGCTACACCTTC	CASSPITGTGYYGYTF
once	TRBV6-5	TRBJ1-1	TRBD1	TGTGCCAGCAGTCAGACAGGGGGCATAGATGAAGCTTTCTTT	CASSQTGGIDEAFF
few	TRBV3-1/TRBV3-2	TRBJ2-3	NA	TGTGCCAGCAGCCAAGGGTTACTAGCTAGCATGTATTTT	CASSQGLLASMYF
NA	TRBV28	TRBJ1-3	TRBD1	TGTGCCAGCAGCATCACAGGGGGCTCTGGAAACACCATATATTTT	CASSITGGSGNTIYF
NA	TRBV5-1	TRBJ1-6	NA	TGCGCCAGCAGCACAGAGACAGTTTCTAATTCACCCCTCCACTTT	CASSTETVSNSPLHF
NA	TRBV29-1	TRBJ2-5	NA	TGCAGCGTTGGTGGACAGCAAGGAGAGACCCAGTACTTC	CSVGGQQGETQYF
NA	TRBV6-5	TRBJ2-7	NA	TGTGCCAGCAGTAAACCTTTCGGGAGTATCGACGAGCAGTACTTC	CASSKPFGSIDEQYF
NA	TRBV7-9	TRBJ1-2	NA	TGTGCCAGCAGCTCCAGTAACTATGGCTACACCTTC	CASSSSNYGYTF
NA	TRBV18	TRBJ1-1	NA	TGTGCCAGCTCAACCGGACAGCAGAACACTGAAGCTTTCTTT	CASSTGQQNTEAFF
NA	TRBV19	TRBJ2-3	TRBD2	TGTGCCAGTAGTATAGTGGTTAGCGGGCGATTCTACCCGATGGATACGCAGTATTTT	CASSIVVSGRFYPMDTQYF
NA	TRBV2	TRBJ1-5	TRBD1	TGTGCCAGCAGTCCGGACAGGGAAGGGCAGCCCCAGCATTTT	CASSPDREGQPQHF
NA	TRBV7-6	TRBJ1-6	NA	TGTGCCAGCAGCTTAGATCAGGGCGGTTCACCCCTCCACTTT	CASSLDQGGSPLHF
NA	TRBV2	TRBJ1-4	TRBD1	TGTGCCAGCAGTGGTCAGGGGGGCTACTATGAAAAACTGTTTTTT	CASSGQGGYYEKLFF
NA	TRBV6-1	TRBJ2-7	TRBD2	TGTGCCAGCAGTGAATCTGGACTAGCAGGAGGCGAGCAGTACTTC	CASSESGLAGGEQYF
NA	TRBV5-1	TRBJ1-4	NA	TGCGCCAGCAGCTTCACCCTAACAACTAATGAAAAACTGTTTTTT	CASSFTLTTNEKLFF
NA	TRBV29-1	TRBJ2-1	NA	TGCAGCGTTTCCCCCCCGGGGATCGACAATGAGCAGTTCTTC	CSVSPPGIDNEQFF
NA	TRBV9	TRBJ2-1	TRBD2	TGTGCCAGCAGCGCAGGTCTGTGGGGGGGGAGATCAATCCGCAATGAGCAGTTCTTC	CASSAGLWGGRSIRNEQFF
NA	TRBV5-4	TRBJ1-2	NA	TGTGCCAGCAATCTCCAGGGGAGGGCCGACTATGGCTACACCTTC	CASNLQGRADYGYTF
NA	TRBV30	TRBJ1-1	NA	TGTGCCTGGAGCGAATTCTGGGGCCAGGCGAACACTGAAGCTTTCTTT	CAWSEFWGQANTEAFF
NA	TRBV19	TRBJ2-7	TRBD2	TGTGCCAGTAGTATCTCTGTAGCGGGAGACCTCTACGAGCAGTACTTC	CASSISVAGDLYEQYF
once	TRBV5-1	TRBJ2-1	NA	TGCGCCAGCACCCGACAGGCAGCGTACAATGAGCAGTTCTTC	CASTRQAAYNEQFF
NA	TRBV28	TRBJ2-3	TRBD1	TGTGCCAGCAGAAAAGGGGGCGGAACAGATACGCAGTATTTT	CASRKGGGTDTQYF
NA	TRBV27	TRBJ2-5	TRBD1	TGTGCCAGCAGTCTCGGACAGGGGGTCGCCCAGTACTTC	CASSLGQGVAQYF
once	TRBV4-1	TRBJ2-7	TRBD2	TGCGCCAGCAGCCAAGTACTAGCGGGAGGGCTTTACGAGCAGTACTTC	CASSQVLAGGLYEQYF
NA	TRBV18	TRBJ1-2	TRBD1	TGTGCCAGCTCACCTAGGGGACAGGGGAACTATGGCTACACCTTC	CASSPRGQGNYGYTF
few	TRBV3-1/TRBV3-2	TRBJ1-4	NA	TGTGCCAGCAGCCATCGACAGTCCAATGAAAAACTGTTTTTT	CASSHRQSNEKLFF
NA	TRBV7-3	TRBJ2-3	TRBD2	TGTGCCAGCAGCCCTAACACACTAGCGGGAGTGGATACGCAGTATTTT	CASSPNTLAGVDTQYF
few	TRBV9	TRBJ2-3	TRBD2	TGTGCCAGCAGCCCGATCGGGGGGGACACAGATACGCAGTATTTT	CASSPIGGDTDTQYF
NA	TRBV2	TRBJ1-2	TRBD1	TGTGCCAGCATTCCCGCTGGACAGGGTGTGGTTGGCTACACCTTC	CASIPAGQGVVGYTF
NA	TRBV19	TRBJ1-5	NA	TGTGCCAGTAGTATACGCGGGGGTAGGAGCAATCAGCCCCAGCATTTT	CASSIRGGRSNQPQHF
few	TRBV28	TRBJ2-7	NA	TGTGCCAGCAGTTTCCCAGGGCTCGACGAGCAGTACTTC	CASSFPGLDEQYF
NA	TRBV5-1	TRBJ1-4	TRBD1	TGCGCCAGCAGCGAGTGGACAGGGGCGGGTGAAAAACTGTTTTTT	CASSEWTGAGEKLFF
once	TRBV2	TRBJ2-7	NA	TGTGCCAGCAGTGATTCCAGGGCCCCCTACGAGCAGTACTTC	CASSDSRAPYEQYF
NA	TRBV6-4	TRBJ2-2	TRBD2	TGTGCCAGCAGCCGCATCCCACAAACTAGCGTCGGCGGGGAGCTGTTTTTT	CASSRIPQTSVGGELFF
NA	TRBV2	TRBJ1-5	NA	TGTGCCAGCAGTGGCGTTGGGCTTAGCAATCAGCCCCAGCATTTT	CASSGVGLSNQPQHF
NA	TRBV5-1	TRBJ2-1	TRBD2	TGCGCCAGCAGCTTGGGACAGCTAGCGGGAGGGCTCCTCAATGAGCAGTTCTTC	CASSLGQLAGGLLNEQFF
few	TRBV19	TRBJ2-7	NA	TGTGCCAGTAGTACCCAGCGTACCCGCTGCGAGCAGTACTTC	CASSTQRTRCEQYF
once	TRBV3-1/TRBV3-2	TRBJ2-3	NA	TGTGCCAGCAGCCAAACGCGAGGTACGCAGTATTTT	CASSQTRGTQYF
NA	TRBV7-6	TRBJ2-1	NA	TGTGCCAGCAGCCCACTGGACGCGGAGGGCAATGAGCAGTTCTTC	CASSPLDAEGNEQFF
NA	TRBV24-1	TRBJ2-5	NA	TGTGCCACCAGTGATTTTAATGGTGGGGGGTGGACCCAGTACTTC	CATSDFNGGGWTQYF
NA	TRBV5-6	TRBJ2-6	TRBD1	TGTGCCAGCAGGTTAGAGGGGGCGCTCGGGGCCAACGTCCTGACTTTC	CASRLEGALGANVLTF
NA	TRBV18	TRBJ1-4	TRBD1	TGTGCCAGCTCACAAACCGGGACAGCGAATGAAAAACTGTTTTTT	CASSQTGTANEKLFF
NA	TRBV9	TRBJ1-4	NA	TGTGCCAGCAGCGTAGGCGCGACTAATGAAAAACTGTTTTTT	CASSVGATNEKLFF
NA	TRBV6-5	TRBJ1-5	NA	TGTGCCAGCAGCCGGGGGGGGGTCAGCAATCAGCCCCAGCATTTT	CASSRGGVSNQPQHF
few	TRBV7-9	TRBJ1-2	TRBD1	TGTGCCAGCAGGGCTAGATTGGGACAGACAACTAACTATGGCTACACCTTC	CASRARLGQTTNYGYTF
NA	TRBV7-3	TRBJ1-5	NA	TGTGCCAGCAGCTTAACGGTGGAGCAGCCCCAGCATTTT	CASSLTVEQPQHF
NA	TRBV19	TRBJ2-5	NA	TGTGCCAGTCAAACTAACGTCAGAGGGACCCAGTACTTC	CASQTNVRGTQYF
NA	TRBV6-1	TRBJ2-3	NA	TGTGCCAGCAGTGAAGTCGTGGGCGGGGTAACGCAGTATTTT	CASSEVVGGVTQYF
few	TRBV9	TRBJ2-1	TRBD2	TGTGCCAGCAGCGTAGGGGGCGGGAGGGAATACAATGAGCAGTTCTTC	CASSVGGGREYNEQFF
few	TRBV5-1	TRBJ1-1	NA	TGCGCCAGCGGGCCCAGGGGAGTCGACACTGAAGCTTTCTTT	CASGPRGVDTEAFF
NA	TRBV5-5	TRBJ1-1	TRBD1	TGTGCCAGCAGCTTTGCAGGGGGACCCCGGGGGACTGAAGCTTTCTTT	CASSFAGGPRGTEAFF
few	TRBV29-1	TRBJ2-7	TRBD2	TGCAGCGTGCCGGGACTAGCGGATTACGAGCAGTACTTC	CSVPGLADYEQYF
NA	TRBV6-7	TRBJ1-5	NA	TGTGCCAGCAGTTACCCGGGGACTTCAGGTGGATATAGCAATCAGCCCCAGCATTTT	CASSYPGTSGGYSNQPQHF
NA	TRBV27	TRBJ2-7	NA	TGTGCCAGCAGTTTGGGTAGCGGCTACGAGCAGTACTTC	CASSLGSGYEQYF
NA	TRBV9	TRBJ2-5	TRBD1	TGTGCCAGCAGCGTACCAGGGGGCGGGGTAGAGACCCAGTACTTC	CASSVPGGGVETQYF